This entry is about one T cell receptor beta chain. Its specificity is unknown. The germline gives CDR1 GTSNPN, CDR2 SVGIG (reference sequence). This CDR3 has 13 residues. Trimming removed 0 bases from V and 3 bases from J, with 6 bases in between. Some clones are missing from TCRdb's copy, which holds only in-frame ones; the method was immunoSEQ multiplex PCR. The table includes approximately 220,000 clones, 85% to 95% detected once. This sample is part of a study of T cell responses to AZD1222 COVID-19 vaccine. Study outcomes and limitations: None of the repertoires were sampled until the peak T cell response had passed. Nearly half of spike-specific TCRs reportedly target variant regions that are unmutated in the B.1.351 and B.1.1.7 variants. White British ancestry dominated among donors, who included more females, and clonal diversity was possibly underestimated.

The clonotype comes from an adult in good health. The sample was peripheral blood, taken on day 0 of MenACWY control vaccination. The chain combines TRBV30 with TRBJ1-5; no firm D call. The CDR3 DNA sequence: TGTGCCTGGAGTGTAGCTGACAATCAGCCCCAGCATTTT. Encoded protein: CAWSVADNQPQHF.